This is a list of T cell receptor beta chains from one sample in a study of T cell changes during pregnancy in multiple sclerosis. The table came from immunoSEQ multiplex PCR; TCRdb's copy has only in-frame clones and leaves some out. The table includes around 88,000 clones, roughly nine tenths detected once. This specimen was peripheral blood, taken after pregnancy. The receptor set was obtained from a female donor in good health, enrolled as a control in a pregnancy study. CDR3s include the opening cysteine and the closing phenylalanine or tryptophan. A D gene is named only where the DNA matches it firmly. Not all rows give a size; the values are once, few, many and, for expanded clones, a class.

size	D	J	V	CDR3
NA	NA	TRBJ2-4	TRBV28	CASSSTAGAGAKNIQYF
NA	TRBD2	TRBJ2-3	TRBV28	CASSRSGRVDTQYF
NA	TRBD1	TRBJ1-5	TRBV7-9	CASSLAGTAHYQPQHF
NA	TRBD1	TRBJ2-2	TRBV2	CASRVHGQGANANTGELFF
NA	TRBD2	TRBJ2-1	TRBV15	CATSVAGVGRYEQFF
NA	NA	TRBJ1-6	TRBV7-9	CASRLLWEGDLSPLHF
once	NA	TRBJ1-1	TRBV6-5	CARVPRNTEAFF
NA	NA	TRBJ1-2	TRBV12-2	CASRLVQGSGYGYTF
NA	NA	TRBJ1-4	TRBV7-9	CASSLGRERGEKLFF
NA	TRBD1	TRBJ1-2	TRBV28	CASRPRQGANYGYTF
NA	NA	TRBJ1-5	TRBV20-1	CSINQPQHF
NA	NA	TRBJ2-1	TRBV5-6	CASSLSSGYNEQFF
NA	NA	TRBJ2-3	TRBV2	CASSVQASTDTQYF
NA	TRBD1	TRBJ2-7	TRBV28	CASSITPGQGDYEQYF
once	TRBD2	TRBJ2-2	TRBV18	CASSPVAGGPDTGELFF
many	TRBD2	TRBJ2-7	TRBV7-8	CASSLQVAGASYEQYF
NA	NA	TRBJ2-7	TRBV7-2	CASSTTAREQYF
NA	NA	TRBJ1-2	TRBV5-1	CASSPRGGYDYTF
NA	NA	TRBJ2-7	TRBV29-1	CSVLGGTYEQYF
NA	NA	TRBJ1-1	TRBV12-5	CASVGAMNTEAFF
once	NA	TRBJ2-7	TRBV5-1	CASSLVPQGGYEQYF
NA	NA	TRBJ1-2	TRBV18	CASSPDRANYGYTF
NA	TRBD1	TRBJ2-5	TRBV23-1	CASRGKGAVETQYF
NA	NA	TRBJ1-1	TRBV9	CASSPGITEAFF
NA	TRBD2	TRBJ2-5	TRBV11-3	CASSPGTSGTSETQYF
NA	TRBD2	TRBJ2-3	TRBV9	CASSVGLSGGSTDTQYF
NA	TRBD1	TRBJ1-2	TRBV5-1	CASRTNTGGGYTF
NA	NA	TRBJ1-1	TRBV9	CASSVGLSTEAFF
NA	TRBD1	TRBJ1-2	TRBV7-9	CASSWGQGSYGYTF
NA	NA	TRBJ1-5	TRBV9	CASSVGSGTNQPQHF
NA	NA	TRBJ1-2	TRBV7-9	CASSLSGDVNYGYTF
NA	NA	TRBJ1-3	TRBV18	CASSPIAGPGNTIYF
few	NA	TRBJ2-7	TRBV5-1	CASSLGGAREQYF
NA	TRBD1	TRBJ2-5	TRBV7-2	CASNLPAGWTGTQGTQYF
NA	TRBD1	TRBJ2-7	TRBV6-5	CASSPQGALNYEQYF
NA	NA	TRBJ1-1	TRBV4-1	CASSQYQGGTEAFF
NA	TRBD2	TRBJ2-7	TRBV7-8	CASSPPSGGPPGEQYF
NA	TRBD1	TRBJ2-1	TRBV2	CASSAGGRSYNEQFF
NA	NA	TRBJ1-2	TRBV27	CASSYEGTGYTF
NA	TRBD1	TRBJ2-5	TRBV2	CASSPMTGGLGTQYF
once	NA	TRBJ2-1	TRBV11-3	CASSLITGHNEQFF
NA	NA	TRBJ1-2	TRBV2	CASYGGGGGYTF
NA	NA	TRBJ2-3	TRBV6-5	CASSYRGLPTDTQYF
NA	NA	TRBJ2-1	TRBV21-1	CASSKDGSGGATLYNEQFF
NA	NA	TRBJ2-1	TRBV7-9	CASSFQGGKDEQFF
NA	TRBD2	TRBJ2-7	TRBV19	CASSIGGGGYEQYF
NA	TRBD1	TRBJ1-2	TRBV12-5	CASGLVQGAGGYTF
NA	TRBD1	TRBJ1-1	TRBV14	CASSLRGTGGTEAFF